A single sample gave rise to the 6 T cell receptor beta chains below, sequenced in a study of blood T cell repertoires in COVID-19. The repertoire was sequenced with immunoSEQ multiplex PCR; TCRdb's copy has only in-frame clones and lacks some. The sample contains about 130,000 clones, over 75% of which appear only once. Sequenced: peripheral blood. The receptor set was obtained from a man in his sixties or seventies with active COVID-19.

V and J are TRBV11-3 and TRBJ2-1; 8 bases match TRBD2. CDR1 is SGHNT and CDR2 is YENEEA in the germline V gene. The CDR3 spans 14 residues. The junction had 10 bases not matched to a gene; V was cut back by 6 bases and J by 9 bases. The CDR3 DNA reads TGTGCCAGCAGTAAGACTAGCGCTAATAGTGAGCAGTTCTTC. Translating gives CASSKTSANSEQFF.

The CDR3 region is CASSVDLEREQYF. The CDR3 nucleotides are TGTGCCAGCAGCGTAGATTTAGAACGCGAGCAGTACTTC. The V and J genes are TRBV9 and TRBJ2-7; D uncertain. Per germline, CDR1 SGDLS and CDR2 YYNGEE. This CDR3 is built from 13 residues. V dropped 0 bases and J dropped 6 bases, with 10 bases sitting between them.

V usage is TRBV3-1 (or the pseudogene TRBV3-2) and J usage is TRBJ2-6; D is uncertain. V was trimmed by 1 base and J by 1 base, leaving 20 bases between them. The CDR3 length is 20 residues. Germline V gives CDR1 LGHDT, CDR2 YNNKEL (reference sequence). The CDR3 sequence is CASSQVFGQAPTSGANVLTF. CDR3 sequence (DNA): TGTGCCAGCAGCCAAGTATTTGGGCAGGCGCCCACTTCTGGGGCCAACGTCCTGACTTTC.

The CDR3 is CASSYDVGGRGRNEQFF. CDR3 nucleotides: TGTGCCAGCAGTTACGACGTCGGCGGGAGGGGCCGCAATGAGCAGTTCTTC. This chain links TRBV6-2 or TRBV6-3 with TRBJ2-1, with 9 nucleotides matching TRBD2. This CDR3 contains 17 residues. Trimming cost V 2 bases and J 6 bases; bases outside gene matches: 11. Germline CDR1 is MNHEY and CDR2 is SVGEGT.

V usage is TRBV3-1 (or the pseudogene TRBV3-2) and J usage is TRBJ2-4, with D maybe TRBD1 (6 bases). This CDR3 region has 14 residues. Germline loops: CDR1 LGHDT, CDR2 YNNKEL (reference sequence). Trimming removed 3 bases at V and 8 bases at J, with 14 bases between. CDR3 DNA: TGTGCCAGCAGCCACTGGCGAGGGGGATACATTCAGTACTTC. It codes for CASSHWRGGYIQYF.

This chain joins TRBV4-1 and TRBJ2-7; TRBD1 matches at 10 bases. The trim removed 1 base at V and 3 bases at J, leaving 9 bases unmatched. CDR1 is MGHRA and CDR2 is YSYEKL in the germline V gene. The CDR3 totals 17 residues. The CDR3 protein is CASSQVAGTGANYEQYF. CDR3 coding DNA: TGCGCCAGCAGCCAAGTTGCCGGGACAGGGGCGAACTACGAGCAGTACTTC.